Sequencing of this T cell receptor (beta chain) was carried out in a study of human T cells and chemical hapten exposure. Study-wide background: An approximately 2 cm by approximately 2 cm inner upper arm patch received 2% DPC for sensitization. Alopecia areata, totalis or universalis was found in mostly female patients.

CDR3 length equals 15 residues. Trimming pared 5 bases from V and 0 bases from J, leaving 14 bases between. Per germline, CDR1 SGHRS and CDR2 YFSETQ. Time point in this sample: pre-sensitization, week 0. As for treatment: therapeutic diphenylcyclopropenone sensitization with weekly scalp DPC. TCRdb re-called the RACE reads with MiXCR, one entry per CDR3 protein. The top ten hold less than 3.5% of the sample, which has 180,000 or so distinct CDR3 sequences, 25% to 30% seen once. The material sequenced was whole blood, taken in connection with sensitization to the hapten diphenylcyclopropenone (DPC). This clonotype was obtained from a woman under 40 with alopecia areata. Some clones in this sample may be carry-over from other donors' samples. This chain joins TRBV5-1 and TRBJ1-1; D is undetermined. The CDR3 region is CASSSHTFLNTEAFF. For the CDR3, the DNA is TGCGCCAGCAGTTCCCATACCTTCCTGAACACTGAAGCTTTCTTT.